A selection of T cell receptor beta chains follows, all from one sample in a study of beta chain features in type 1 diabetes. Produced via immunoSEQ multiplex PCR; TCRdb's table is partial and in-frame only. The repertoire holds under 450,000 clones, with around 14% as singletons. The source material was naive CD4+ T cells from blood. Source of these receptors: a man aged 30 to 39 in good health. The CDR3 runs from the conserved cysteine through the conserved F or W. D genes are given only for firm matches. Part of the rows lack a size; the others show once, few, many or a class for expanded clones.

CDR3 DNA,CDR3 protein,clone size,V gene,J gene,D gene
TGCGCCAGCAGCTTAGACAGCCCCACAGATACGCAGTATTTT,CASSLDSPTDTQYF,few,TRBV5-1,TRBJ2-3,NA
TGTGCCAGCAGTGAGGGATACACAGATACGCAGTATTTT,CASSEGYTDTQYF,NA,TRBV25-1,TRBJ2-3,NA
TGCGCCAGCAGCCGCCGGAACAGGGGAACAGATACGCAGTATTTT,CASSRRNRGTDTQYF,few,TRBV4-3,TRBJ2-3,TRBD1
TGTGCCAGTAATACCGGGGACACCCTATCCTATGGCTACACCTTC,CASNTGDTLSYGYTF,NA,TRBV19,TRBJ1-2,NA
TGCAGCGGCGCCGGGACTCTGAGCACTGAAGCTTTCTTT,CSGAGTLSTEAFF,few,TRBV29-1,TRBJ1-1,NA
TGTGCCTGGCGACAGGGGGCGCCGGACACTGAAGCTTTCTTT,CAWRQGAPDTEAFF,NA,TRBV30,TRBJ1-1,TRBD1
TGTGCCTGGAGTGTGGCAGCGGGGGGCCAGCCCCAGCATTTT,CAWSVAAGGQPQHF,few,TRBV30,TRBJ1-5,NA
TGTGCCAGCTCACCCGGGTTTCAAGAGACCCAGTACTTC,CASSPGFQETQYF,few,TRBV18,TRBJ2-5,NA
TGTGCCAGCAGCGGCACGGGTTGGGACACTGAAGCTTTCTTT,CASSGTGWDTEAFF,few,TRBV9,TRBJ1-1,NA
TGTGCCAGCAGCCGCAAGAGCGGGTCCTTAACAGATACGCAGTATTTT,CASSRKSGSLTDTQYF,NA,TRBV5-6,TRBJ2-3,NA
TGTGCCAGCAGCGTAGGTGGTGTCCCTAATCAGCCCCAGCATTTT,CASSVGGVPNQPQHF,few,TRBV2,TRBJ1-5,NA
TGCAGCGTTGAGCCCCCCGGCGGGAGCACAGATACGCAGTATTTT,CSVEPPGGSTDTQYF,NA,TRBV29-1,TRBJ2-3,NA
TGTGCCAGTAGTATGGACAGGGGATATGGCTACACCTTC,CASSMDRGYGYTF,few,TRBV19,TRBJ1-2,TRBD1
TGCAGCGTTGAAGGGTTGACAGGGGGCCTGGAGACCCAGTACTTC,CSVEGLTGGLETQYF,NA,TRBV29-1,TRBJ2-5,TRBD1
TGTGCCAGCAGCGCGGACCCACTGCGGTCGGAGCTGTTTTTT,CASSADPLRSELFF,NA,TRBV7-2,TRBJ2-2,NA
TGCAGCGTTAGAGGACAGGGAGTCGGCCAGCCCCAGCATTTT,CSVRGQGVGQPQHF,few,TRBV29-1,TRBJ1-5,TRBD1
TGTGCCAGCAGCTTAGAATGGCGGGCTTCTAGCACAGATACGCAGTATTTT,CASSLEWRASSTDTQYF,NA,TRBV7-2,TRBJ2-3,NA
TGCGCCAGCAGCTCGCCAAGTCGACAGGGTCCCTACGAGCAGTACTTC,CASSSPSRQGPYEQYF,few,TRBV5-1,TRBJ2-7,TRBD1
TGCGCCAGCAGCCAAGAAGGCAGCGGGAGCCCAGATACGCAGTATTTT,CASSQEGSGSPDTQYF,NA,TRBV4-3,TRBJ2-3,TRBD2
TGTGCCAGCAGTGAATCTACAGTGTTTTATGGAAACACCATATATTTT,CASSESTVFYGNTIYF,NA,TRBV25-1,TRBJ1-3,NA
TGTGCCTGGAGGGGAACGTCCCTAGAAGCTTTCTTT,CAWRGTSLEAFF,NA,TRBV30,TRBJ1-1,NA
TGTGCCAGCAGCCCCGAGGCAGATACGCAGTATTTT,CASSPEADTQYF,NA,TRBV6-5,TRBJ2-3,NA